The next 32 T cell receptor beta chains were all read from a single sample in a study of blood T cell repertoires in COVID-19. TCRdb's copy holds only in-frame clones and misses some; the assay was immunoSEQ multiplex PCR. The table has about 57,000 clones, approximately 82% seen once; the top ten hold roughly 7.7%. Sequencing used peripheral blood. All receptors come from a woman older than 75 with acute or convalescent COVID-19.

The V and J genes are TRBV6-5 and TRBJ1-4; 7 bases agree with TRBD1. The germline gives CDR1 MNHEY, CDR2 SVGAGI. This CDR3 comprises 13 residues. Germline trimming cut 8 bases from V and 8 bases from J; bases unmatched to any gene: 8. In nucleotides, the CDR3 is TGTGCCAGCGGTAGGGGGCGCGGGGAAAAACTGTTTTTT. As protein: CASGRGRGEKLFF.

This rearrangement joins TRBV5-5 to TRBJ2-7, with 11 bases fitting TRBD2. CDR3 size: 15 residues. V shed 4 bases and J 3 bases; nucleotides not matched to a gene: 6. From germline, CDR1 is SGHKS and CDR2 YYEKEE (reference sequence). CDR3 sequence: CASSVTSGGHYEQYF. The CDR3 region has the DNA TGTGCCAGCAGCGTCACTAGCGGGGGCCACTACGAGCAGTACTTC. Variable domain in full (rest from reference TRBV5-5 and TRBJ2-7): DAGVTQSPTHLIKTRGQQVTLRCSPISGHKSVSWYQQVLGQGPQFIFQYYEKEERGRGNFPDRFSARQFPNYSSELNVNALLLGDSALYLCASSVTSGGHYEQYFGPGTRLTVT.

The CDR3 here is CSVALGTIETQYF. The CDR3 nucleotides read TGCAGCGTCGCTCTTGGGACAATTGAGACCCAGTACTTC. V usage is TRBV29-1 and J usage is TRBJ2-5; TRBD1 might be the D (6 bases). The CDR3 covers 13 residues. CDR1 is SQVTM and CDR2 is ANQGSEA in the germline V gene. V was clipped by 6 bases and J by 5 bases, with 16 bases between them.

The chain couples TRBV18 to TRBJ2-5, with 9 bases that match TRBD1. CDR1 is KGHSH, CDR2 LQKENI, per germline. The CDR3 consists of 16 residues. V lost 6 bases to trimming and J lost 1 base; unmatched junction nucleotides: 9. The DNA of the CDR3 is TGTGCCAGCTCGCGGACAGGGGCTGGTACCCAAGAGACCCAGTACTTC. Its protein is CASSRTGAGTQETQYF.

This chain connects TRBV27 to TRBJ2-7; the match to TRBD1 covers 7 bases. Germline assignment: CDR1 MNHEY and CDR2 SMNVEV (reference sequence). V was pared by 5 bases and J by 8 bases, with 15 bases of the junction left unmatched. The CDR3 is made up of 15 amino acids. The CDR3 loop reads CASSTPGTETWKQYF. The CDR3 coding sequence is TGTGCCAGCAGTACCCCCGGGACAGAAACATGGAAGCAGTACTTC.

This chain links TRBV9 with TRBJ2-7; TRBD2 aligns across 9 bases. The V gene end was trimmed by 3 bases and the J gene end by 4 bases; junction bases not matched to a gene: 8. Germline CDR1 SGDLS, CDR2 YYNGEE. CDR3 length equals 15 residues. The CDR3 loop is CASSASTSGVYEQYF. For the CDR3, the DNA is TGTGCCAGCAGCGCCTCGACTAGCGGAGTATACGAGCAGTACTTC. The variable domain in full, with the rest retrieved from reference TRBV9 and TRBJ2-7, is DSGVTQTPKHLITATGQRVTLRCSPRSGDLSVYWYQQSLDQGLQFLIQYYNGEERAKGNILERFSAQQFPDLHSELNLSSLELGDSALYFCASSASTSGVYEQYFGPGTRLTVT.

This chain links TRBV9 with TRBJ2-4; TRBD2 might be the D (6 bases). Germline V CDR1 and CDR2: SGDLS, YYNGEE. The CDR3 extends over 16 amino acids. Trimming removed 3 bases from V and 0 bases from J, with 13 bases in between. In DNA, the CDR3 is TGTGCCAGCAGCGCCTCTAGCGACCTAGCCAAAAACATTCAGTACTTC. As protein: CASSASSDLAKNIQYF.

The rearrangement uses TRBV5-4 and TRBJ2-7, with 13 nucleotides matching TRBD2. From germline, CDR1 is SGHNT and CDR2 YYREEE (reference sequence). There are 17 residues in the CDR3. The junction had 12 bases not matched to a gene; V was cut back by 2 bases and J by 7 bases. The DNA for the CDR3 is TGTGCCAGCAGCTTATCCGGACTAGCGGGAGCAGAAAGGGAGCAGTACTTC. It specifies CASSLSGLAGAEREQYF.

The chain links TRBV10-1 to TRBJ1-5; TRBD1 might be the D (6 bases). Germline values: CDR1 WNHNN, CDR2 SYGVQD (reference sequence). Trimming took off 10 bases at V and 3 bases at J, with 13 bases between the two ends. The CDR3 has 13 residues. Here the CDR3 DNA reads TGCGCCACCTCGACAGGACCCAATCAGCCCCAGCATTTT. Translated, it gives CATSTGPNQPQHF.

The chain carries TRBV6-6 and TRBJ2-2, with D perhaps TRBD1 (6 bases). The CDR3 is 14 amino acids. The V end was cut by 5 bases, the J end by 5 bases, with 12 bases between. Germline CDR1 reads MNHNY; CDR2 reads SVGAGI (reference sequence). CDR3 sequence: CASSATGSTGELFF. For the CDR3, the DNA is TGTGCCAGCAGTGCTACAGGGAGTACCGGGGAGCTGTTTTTT.

The count of this clone is one. V gene TRBV6-5 combines with J gene TRBJ1-5; the match to TRBD1 covers 11 bases. Germline values: CDR1 MNHEY, CDR2 SVGAGI. This CDR3 has 13 amino acids. V trimming: 7 bases; J trimming: 6 bases; junction bases outside the gene matches: 2. In nucleotides, the CDR3 is TGTGCCAGCAAGGGACAGGGGGTTCAGCCCCAGCATTTT. This encodes CASKGQGVQPQHF.

V and J are TRBV19 and TRBJ2-7; D unclear. The CDR3 totals 12 residues. Trimming took off 4 bases at V and 3 bases at J, with 7 bases between the two ends. Germline V gene lookup returns CDR1 LNHDA and CDR2 SQIVND (reference sequence). As DNA, the CDR3 is TGTGCCAGTAGTAAGCCCGGCTACGAGCAGTACTTC. Its translation: CASSKPGYEQYF.

This clone was counted at least ten times. The V gene is TRBV11-2, the J gene TRBJ1-6, with 7 bases identical to TRBD1. The CDR3 contains 15 residues. Germline V gene data show CDR1 as SGHAT and CDR2 as FQNNGV. V lost 4 bases to trimming and J lost 9 bases; unmatched junction nucleotides: 9. The CDR3 is CASSSGQEGASPLHF. Here the CDR3 DNA reads TGTGCCAGCAGCTCCGGACAGGAGGGAGCTTCACCCCTCCACTTT.

In DNA, the CDR3 is TGTGCCAGCAGACCTCGACTAGCGGGAGGCGAGCAGTACTTC. Amino acids: CASRPRLAGGEQYF. The chain recombines TRBV14 with TRBJ2-7, with 13 bases fitting TRBD2. Germline V gene lookup returns CDR1 SGHDN and CDR2 FVKESK. Trimming removed 6 bases from V and 6 bases from J; junction bases left unmatched: 5. The CDR3 totals 14 residues.

The chain uses TRBV18 and TRBJ2-5; 7 bases map to TRBD1. Germline V lookup: CDR1 KGHSH, CDR2 LQKENI. This CDR3 spans 16 amino acids. V dropped 2 bases and J dropped 5; count of bases not matched to a gene: 11. This CDR3 is CASSPSSEGARETQYF. The CDR3 DNA is TGTGCCAGCTCACCAAGCTCTGAGGGGGCGAGGGAGACCCAGTACTTC. The full variable domain, rest sourced from reference TRBV18 and TRBJ2-5, is NAGVMQNPRHLVRRRGQEARLRCSPMKGHSHVYWYRQLPEEGLKFMVYLQKENIIDESGMPKERFSAEFPKEGPSILRIQQVVRGDSAAYFCASSPSSEGARETQYFGPGTRLLVL.

The V and J genes are TRBV30 and TRBJ1-4, with 8 bases identical to TRBD1. Germline V gene sequence: CDR1 GTSNPN, CDR2 SVGIG (reference sequence). This CDR3 has 14 residues. With 4 bases clipped from V and 10 bases from J, the junction kept 11 bases outside the gene matches. CDR3 amino acids: CAWNRQGAGGKLFF. In DNA, the CDR3 is TGTGCCTGGAATCGTCAGGGGGCAGGTGGAAAACTGTTTTTT.

This clone appeared a few times. This chain uses TRBV7-8 with TRBJ2-3, with D uncertain. V lost 5 bases, J lost 5 bases, and 11 bases lay in between. The CDR3 is made up of 13 amino acids. Germline lookup yields CDR1 SGHVS and CDR2 FQNEAQ. The CDR3 nucleotides are TGTGCCAGCAGCCCCACTCTCGGAGATACGCAGTATTTT. Translated, it gives CASSPTLGDTQYF.

The chain joins TRBV15 to TRBJ1-5, with 9 bases identical to TRBD1. J lost 6 bases, V lost 5 bases, and 8 bases had no gene match. The CDR3 covers 15 residues. Germline-derived CDR1 and CDR2 are LNHNV and YYDKDF (reference sequence). CDR3: CATSGTGRISQPQHF. The CDR3 bases are TGTGCCACCAGCGGGACAGGGCGGATTAGTCAGCCCCAGCATTTT.

V and J are TRBV7-2 and TRBJ2-5; perhaps TRBD2 as D (6 bases). This CDR3 is built from 16 residues. V dropped 5 bases and J dropped 1 base, with 17 bases sitting between them. Germline V gene lookup returns CDR1 SGHTA and CDR2 FQGNSA. This CDR3 reads CASSTTSSVGQETQYF. CDR3 bases: TGTGCCAGCAGCACCACGTCTAGCGTAGGCCAAGAGACCCAGTACTTC.

This clone has more than one count but fewer than ten. J is TRBJ1-2 and V is TRBV25-1; D gene unclear. This CDR3 comprises 13 residues. Germline CDR1 reads MGHDK; CDR2 reads SYGVNS. Trimming removed 6 bases at V and 3 bases at J, with 11 bases between. The CDR3: CASRTAGDYGYTF. For the CDR3, the DNA is TGTGCCAGCAGAACAGCGGGCGACTATGGCTACACCTTC.

J is TRBJ1-2 and V is TRBV18, with a tentative D call TRBD1 (6 bases). Trimming left V 6 bases short and J 8 bases short, with 22 bases between. The germline CDR1 and CDR2 sequences are KGHSH and LQKENI. The CDR3 has 15 residues. The CDR3 sequence is CASSQATTGREGYTF. The CDR3 DNA sequence: TGTGCCAGCTCCCAGGCAACCACAGGGCGCGAAGGCTACACCTTC. The full variable domain, its missing parts supplied by reference TRBV18 and TRBJ1-2, is NAGVMQNPRHLVRRRGQEARLRCSPMKGHSHVYWYRQLPEEGLKFMVYLQKENIIDESGMPKERFSAEFPKEGPSILRIQQVVRGDSAAYFCASSQATTGREGYTFGSGTRLTVV.

The V gene is TRBV2, the J gene TRBJ1-6; D is unresolved. Trimming removed 6 bases at V and 3 bases at J, with 6 bases between. Per the germline V gene, CDR1 is SNHLY and CDR2 is FYNNEI. The CDR3 loop spans 13 amino acids. The CDR3 DNA reads as TGTGCCAGCAGGGAGCGCTATAATTCACCCCTCCACTTT. Translating gives CASRERYNSPLHF.

The rearrangement joins TRBV4-2 to TRBJ2-1; 9 nucleotides align to TRBD2. This CDR3 has 18 amino acids. V shed 0 bases, J shed 0 bases, and the junction held 6 bases outside the gene matches. From germline, CDR1 is LGHNA and CDR2 YNFKEQ. The CDR3 loop reads CASSQDASGASSYNEQFF. The CDR3 nucleotides read TGTGCCAGCAGCCAAGATGCTAGCGGGGCGAGCTCCTACAATGAGCAGTTCTTC.

This clone has only a few counts. The chain employs TRBV28 and TRBJ2-3, with 7 positions matching TRBD2. The CDR3 sequence is 15 residues long. The germline CDR1 and CDR2 sequences are MDHEN and SYDVKM. Trimming at V came to 6 bases and at J to 4 bases, leaving 10 bases not matched to a gene. In DNA, the CDR3 is TGTGCCAGCAGCCTAAGCGGGGAGGTCTCAGATACGCAGTATTTT. Its translation is CASSLSGEVSDTQYF.

The chain combines TRBV19 with TRBJ2-2, with 7 nucleotides matching TRBD1. V was clipped by 1 base and J by 6 bases; unmatched bases: 2. The CDR3 has 14 residues. The V gene's germline CDR1 is LNHDA and CDR2 SQIVND (reference sequence). DNA of the CDR3: TGTGCCAGTAGTATAGCCCAGGGGGCCGGGGAGCTGTTTTTT. Protein product: CASSIAQGAGELFF. Combining the CDR3 with reference TRBV19 and TRBJ2-2 gives the whole variable domain DGGITQSPKYLFRKEGQNVTLSCEQNLNHDAMYWYRQDPGQGLRLIYYSQIVNDFQKGDIAEGYSVSREKKESFPLTVTSAQKNPTAFYLCASSIAQGAGELFFGEGSRLTVL.

This chain joins TRBV5-1 and TRBJ2-1; 7 bases are a match to TRBD2. Germline loops: CDR1 SGHRS, CDR2 YFSETQ. V was pared by 4 bases and J by 0 bases, with 1 base of the junction left unmatched. The CDR3 runs 14 residues. CDR3 nucleotides: TGCGCCAGCAGCGGCGGGAGCTCCTACAATGAGCAGTTCTTC. Translating it yields CASSGGSSYNEQFF.

The rearrangement joins TRBV10-2 to TRBJ2-1; 10 bases agree with TRBD2. CDR1 and CDR2 (germline): WSHSY, SAAADI. J gave up 7 bases and V 7 bases, and 7 bases lay outside the gene matches. CDR3 length: 14 residues. This CDR3 reads CASNSGGSWNEQFF. CDR3 bases: TGCGCCAGCAATAGCGGGGGGTCTTGGAATGAGCAGTTCTTC.

This clone came up once. J is TRBJ2-5 and V is TRBV12-3 or TRBV12-4; TRBD1 matches 7 bases. This CDR3 is 13 amino acids long. J gave up 4 bases and V 3 bases, and 2 bases lay outside the gene matches. CDR3 loop: CASSFDRAETQYF. CDR3 DNA: TGTGCCAGCAGTTTTGACAGGGCAGAGACCCAGTACTTC.

This clone showed up just a few times. The rearrangement uses TRBV3-1 (or the pseudogene TRBV3-2) and TRBJ1-3; D not resolved. This CDR3 spans 15 amino acids. Trimming cost V 1 base and J 0 bases, with 7 bases left between them. CDR1 and CDR2 (germline): LGHDT, YNNKEL (reference sequence). CDR3 DNA: TGTGCCAGCAGCCAAGGGCCAGGCTCTGGAAACACCATATATTTT. Its protein is CASSQGPGSGNTIYF.

This chain links TRBV6-1 with TRBJ2-7, with D uncertain. The V gene lost 0 bases and the J gene lost 2 bases, with 11 bases spanning the gap. Germline V CDR1 and CDR2: MNHNS, SASEGT. The CDR3 runs 15 residues. The CDR3 protein is CASSEAHRPTYEQYF. CDR3 DNA: TGTGCCAGCAGTGAAGCCCACAGACCTACCTACGAGCAGTACTTC.

V is TRBV10-2 and J is TRBJ1-4; D may be TRBD1 (6 bases). Deletions cut 6 bases from V and 0 bases from J, with 8 bases between. The CDR3 sequence is 14 residues long. Germline-derived CDR1 and CDR2 are WSHSY and SAAADI. Here the CDR3 reads CASSRGATNEKLFF. DNA of the CDR3: TGCGCCAGCAGCAGGGGCGCAACTAATGAAAAACTGTTTTTT.

V and J are TRBV10-2 and TRBJ2-2; tentatively, D is TRBD2 (6 bases). The germline V gene encodes CDR1 WSHSY and CDR2 SAAADI. There are 14 residues in the CDR3. V was shortened by 0 bases and J by 5 bases, with 7 bases between the two germline ends. The CDR3 nucleotides are TGCGCCAGCAGTGAGTCGACTAGAACCGGGGAGCTGTTTTTT. Translated: CASSESTRTGELFF.